One T cell receptor (beta chain) is described in this entry. What it binds is not known. The entry originates in a study of OX40 agonist ivuxolimab in advanced cancers. At the level of the study: Enrollees could have had prior anti-PD-1, anti-PD-L1 or anti-CTLA-4 therapy, which under 50% had received.

V was clipped by 5 bases and J by 3 bases, with 10 bases between them. In germline, CDR1 is MNHEY, CDR2 SVGAGI. The CDR3 runs 13 residues. Enrollment shut out patients with autoimmune disease history or systemic immunosuppression. Study-wide results and limits: Among the nonresponders, some also had low normalized T-cell clonal expansion.

Profiled with immunoSEQ multiplex PCR; TCRdb holds only in-frame clones, not every one. The data show about 94,000 clones, with approximately 95% seen just once and less than 0.2% held by the top ten. The chain uses TRBV6-5 and TRBJ1-1; tentative D call: TRBD1 (6 bases). This clonotype was sampled from an adult with an advanced solid tumor such as melanoma, head and neck, liver or kidney cancer. Sequenced material: CD4+ or CD8+ T cells sorted from blood, taken in a trial of the OX40 agonist ivuxolimab. As DNA, the CDR3 is TGTGCCAGCAGTCTCCAGGGGCACACTGAAGCTTTCTTT. Protein: CASSLQGHTEAFF.